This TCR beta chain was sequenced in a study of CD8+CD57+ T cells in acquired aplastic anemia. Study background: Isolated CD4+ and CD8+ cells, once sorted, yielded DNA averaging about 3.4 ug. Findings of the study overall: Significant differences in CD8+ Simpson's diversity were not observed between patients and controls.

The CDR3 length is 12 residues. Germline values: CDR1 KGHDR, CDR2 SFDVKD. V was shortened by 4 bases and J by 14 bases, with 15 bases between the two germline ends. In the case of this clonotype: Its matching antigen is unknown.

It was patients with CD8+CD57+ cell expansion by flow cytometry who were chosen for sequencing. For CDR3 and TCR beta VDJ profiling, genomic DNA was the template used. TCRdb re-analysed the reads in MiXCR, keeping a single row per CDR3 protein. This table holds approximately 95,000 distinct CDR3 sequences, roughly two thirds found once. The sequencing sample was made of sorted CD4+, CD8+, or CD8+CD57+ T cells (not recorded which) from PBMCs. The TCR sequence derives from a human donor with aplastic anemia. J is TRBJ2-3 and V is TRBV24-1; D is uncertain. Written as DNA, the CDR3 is TGTGCCACCAGTGAGGTTTCGGCAGGACCGTATTTT. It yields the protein CATSEVSAGPYF.